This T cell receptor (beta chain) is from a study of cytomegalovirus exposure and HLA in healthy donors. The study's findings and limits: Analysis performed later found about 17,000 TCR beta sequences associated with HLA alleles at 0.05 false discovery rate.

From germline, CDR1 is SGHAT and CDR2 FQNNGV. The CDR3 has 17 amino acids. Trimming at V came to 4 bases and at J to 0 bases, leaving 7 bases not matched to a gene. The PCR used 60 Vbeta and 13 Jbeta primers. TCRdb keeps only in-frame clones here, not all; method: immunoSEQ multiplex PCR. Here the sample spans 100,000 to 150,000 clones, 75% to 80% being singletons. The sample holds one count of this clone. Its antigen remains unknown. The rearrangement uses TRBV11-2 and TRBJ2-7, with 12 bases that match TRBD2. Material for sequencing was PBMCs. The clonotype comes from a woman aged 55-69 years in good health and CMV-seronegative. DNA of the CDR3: TGTGCCAGCAGCTCCGGAAGGACTAGCGGGGTCTCCTACGAGCAGTACTTC. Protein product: CASSSGRTSGVSYEQYF.